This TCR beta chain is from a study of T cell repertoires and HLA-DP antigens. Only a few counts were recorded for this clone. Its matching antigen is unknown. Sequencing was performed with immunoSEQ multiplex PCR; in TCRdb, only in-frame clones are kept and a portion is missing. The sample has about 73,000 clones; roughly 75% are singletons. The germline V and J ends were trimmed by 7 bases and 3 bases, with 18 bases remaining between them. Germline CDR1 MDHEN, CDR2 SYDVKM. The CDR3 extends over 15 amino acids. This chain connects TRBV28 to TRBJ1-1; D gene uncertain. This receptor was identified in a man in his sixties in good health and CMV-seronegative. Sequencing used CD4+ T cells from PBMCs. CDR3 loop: CASTLSVGWHTEAFF. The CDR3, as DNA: TGTGCCAGCACCTTGTCGGTCGGGTGGCACACTGAAGCTTTCTTT.